This T cell receptor (beta chain) was identified in a study of patients and donors after allogeneic stem cell transplantation. MiXCR, applied by TCRdb to the RT-PCR reads, yields one record per CDR3 protein. The table shows some 11,000 distinct CDR3 sequences, with approximately 25% occurring only once. The CDR3 has 15 residues. V was clipped by 0 bases and J by 2 bases, with 9 bases between them. Germline values: CDR1 SGDLS, CDR2 YYNGEE. The TCR comes from a human donor who was either an allogeneic HSCT recipient or a stem cell or donor lymphocyte infusion donor (not recorded which). It is not recorded whose cells these are; they may come from a transplant donor. Sequences were obtained from blood, either unsorted or a sorted T cell fraction (not recorded which). The rearrangement links TRBV9 to TRBJ1-5; D gene unclear. Written as DNA, the CDR3 is TGTGCCAGCAGCGTAGGAGGACGGGGCAATCAGCCCCAGCATTTT. Protein: CASSVGGRGNQPQHF.